The following is a T cell receptor beta chain sequence with its context. Its antigen is not identified. These data come from a study of Tregs in tolerant kidney transplant recipients. V shed 6 bases, J shed 7 bases, and the junction held 10 bases outside the gene matches. Germline-derived CDR1 and CDR2 are WSHSY and SAAADI. The CDR3 totals 14 residues. Clones were read by immunoSEQ multiplex PCR, and TCRdb kept only the in-frame ones, dropping some. The sample holds about 21,000 clones, about two thirds seen once. This TCR was recovered from a human donor in good health. The sequencing input was Tregs from blood cultured with allogeneic cells. The chain links TRBV10-2 to TRBJ2-7, with 9 nucleotides matching TRBD1. The CDR3 region has the DNA TGCGCCAGCAGCACCGGGACAGGGCTGGGTGAGCAGTACTTC. Protein product: CASSTGTGLGEQYF.